A single sample is the source of the 9 T cell receptor beta chains below, sequenced in a study of OX40 agonist ivuxolimab in advanced cancers. Repertoires were generated with immunoSEQ multiplex PCR, while TCRdb's copy carries only in-frame clones and drops some. The table shows about 59,000 clones, with less than 90% occurring only once. Source: CD4+ or CD8+ T cells sorted from blood, taken in a trial of the OX40 agonist ivuxolimab. The receptors derive from an adult with an advanced solid tumor such as melanoma, head and neck, liver or kidney cancer.

The chain joins TRBV29-1 to TRBJ1-2; D might be TRBD1 (5 bases). The CDR3 is made up of 12 amino acids. Trimming pared 6 bases from V and 3 bases from J, leaving 11 bases between. The germline V gene has CDR1 SQVTM and CDR2 ANQGSEA. The CDR3 nucleotides are TGCAGCGTGGACCAGGGTTACTATGGCTACACCTTC. This encodes CSVDQGYYGYTF.

Only a few counts were recorded for this clone. The chain links TRBV28 to TRBJ1-1, with a weak D call TRBD1 (6 bases). Germline CDR1 MDHEN, CDR2 SYDVKM. The ends were cut back, 6 bases at V and 9 bases at J, with 14 bases in the middle. This CDR3 spans 12 amino acids. The CDR3 spells CASSQYRDQAFF. The CDR3 region has the DNA TGTGCCAGCAGCCAATACAGGGACCAAGCTTTCTTT.

CDR3 nucleotide sequence: TGTGCCAGCAGTTATGAACTGGATGAGCAGTTCTTC. Translating gives CASSYELDEQFF. The rearrangement uses TRBV28 and TRBJ2-1; no reliable D call. This CDR3 has 12 amino acids. Trimming cost V 4 bases and J 8 bases, with 9 bases left between them. The V gene's germline CDR1 is MDHEN and CDR2 SYDVKM.

The genes are TRBV29-1 and TRBJ2-1, with a weak D call TRBD2 (6 bases). The CDR3 covers 11 residues. Deletions cut 7 bases from V and 4 bases from J, with 8 bases between. CDR1 is SQVTM, CDR2 ANQGSEA, per germline. The CDR3, as DNA: TGCAGCGCGGGACTGTACAATGAGCAGTTCTTC. Its protein product is CSAGLYNEQFF.

The chain recombines TRBV28 with TRBJ2-5; perhaps TRBD2 as D (5 bases). V shed 6 bases and J shed 5 bases, with 16 bases lying between them. The CDR3 consists of 14 residues. The germline CDR1 and CDR2 sequences are MDHEN and SYDVKM. CDR3 in DNA: TGTGCCAGCAGCATGAGGACTCTTCCTGAGACCCAGTACTTC. It specifies CASSMRTLPETQYF. The whole variable domain, filled in from reference TRBV28 and TRBJ2-5, reads DVKVTQSSRYLVKRTGEKVFLECVQDMDHENMFWYRQDPGLGLRLIYFSYDVKMKEKGDIPEGYSVSREKKERFSLILESASTNQTSMYLCASSMRTLPETQYFGPGTRLLVL.

The chain carries TRBV4-1 and TRBJ2-3; 8 positions match TRBD1. The CDR3 extends over 17 amino acids. V shed 0 bases, J shed 7 bases, and the junction held 12 bases outside the gene matches. The germline CDR1 and CDR2 sequences are MGHRA and YSYEKL. CDR3 nucleotide sequence: TGCGCCAGCAGCCAAGATGGGGGCGGACAGGGTCGAAATACGCAGTATTTT. It codes for CASSQDGGGQGRNTQYF.

By sample share, this clone is medium-sized (0.01 to 0.1%). CDR3 DNA: TGTGCCAGCAGCTTCGGTAGCGGGAAAGTATACGAGCAGTACTTC. Translation gives CASSFGSGKVYEQYF. The chain links TRBV5-4 to TRBJ2-7, with TRBD2 identical over 8 bases. Germline loops: CDR1 SGHNT, CDR2 YYREEE (reference sequence). The CDR3 consists of 15 residues. After removal of 2 bases from V and 4 bases from J, the junction contained 8 bases not matched to a gene.

V usage is TRBV19 and J usage is TRBJ1-1; D gene unclear. Trimming pared 7 bases from V and 0 bases from J, leaving 9 bases between. This CDR3 has 13 amino acids. Per germline, CDR1 LNHDA and CDR2 SQIVND (reference sequence). The CDR3 DNA follows: TGTGCCAGTACGGTCAGTTTGAACACTGAAGCTTTCTTT. Its translation: CASTVSLNTEAFF.

The gene calls are TRBV4-1 and TRBJ2-1, with TRBD2 as a possible D gene (5 bases). The V end lost 3 bases, the J end lost 5 bases, and 17 bases lay between the germline ends. The germline gives CDR1 MGHRA, CDR2 YSYEKL. CDR3 length equals 16 residues. CDR3 residues: CASSQMLLVLDNEQFF. CDR3 sequence (DNA): TGCGCCAGCAGCCAGATGTTACTAGTCCTCGACAATGAGCAGTTCTTC.